The 26 T cell receptor beta chains below all came from one sample that was sequenced in a study of tissue T cells after allogeneic stem cell transplantation. Sequencing used immunoSEQ multiplex PCR; TCRdb keeps in-frame clones, though not all of them. The sample has about 2,400 clones; more than 55% are singletons. The sequencing input was gut tissue. The receptors shown here come from a female BALB/c mouse in good health. MHC haplotype of the mouse line: H2-d.

As to this clone: Gene names are the mouse ones. Coverage ceases 1 residue before the CDR3 finishes, and the germline J gene fills in the end. The chain combines TRBV19 with TRBJ1-4, with 9 bases identical to TRBD1. V shed 5 bases and J 6 bases; nucleotides not matched to a gene: 5. This CDR3 comprises 14 residues. In germline, CDR1 is FNHDT, CDR2 SITEND (reference sequence). Partial CDR3 DNA: TGTGCCAGCAGGTGGGGACAGGGAGACGAAAGATTATTT. Translating it yields CASRWGQGDERLF. The entire CDR3 protein is CASRWGQGDERLFF.

As to this clone: The germline and genes are mouse ones. The observed sequence ends 1 residue before the CDR3 terminus, with the missing tail filled in from the germline J gene. The genes are TRBV5 and TRBJ1-1; a weak D match, TRBD1 (5 bases). Trimming took 3 bases from V and 7 from J, leaving 12 bases between them. CDR3 length equals 13 residues. Germline CDR1 reads LGHNA; CDR2 reads YNLKQL (reference sequence). The CDR3 spells CASSHEGRGEVFF. The CDR3 DNA, read in part, is TGTGCCAGCAGCCATGAGGGGAGGGGAGAAGTCTTC.

As concerns this clone: All gene names here are mouse names. The read is 1 residue too short to cover the CDR3 end, so that end is filled in from the germline J gene. The V and J genes are TRBV13-2 and TRBJ2-3, with TRBD2 identical over 7 bases. From germline, CDR1 is NNHNN and CDR2 SYGAGS (reference sequence). The CDR3 loop spans 12 amino acids. Trimming took 5 bases from V and 4 from J; bases not matched to a gene: 1. The sequenced CDR3 bases are TGTGCCAGCGGGACTGGGACAGAAACGCTGTAT. Translated, it gives CASGTGTETLY. The whole CDR3 region reads CASGTGTETLYF.

With regard to this clone: Gene names and germline match the mouse. With the read ending 1 residue before the CDR3 end, the germline J gene is used to fill in that end. This chain connects TRBV2 to TRBJ1-6; 8 positions agree with TRBD1. TRBJ1-6 is an open reading frame whose function is uncertain. V lost 0 bases, J lost 4 bases, and 2 bases stayed unmatched. Per germline, CDR1 LGHNA and CDR2 YSYQKL. This CDR3 has 16 residues. This CDR3 reads CASSQDYRGYNSPLYF. Incomplete CDR3 DNA: TGTGCCAGCAGCCAAGATTACAGGGGGTATAATTCGCCCCTCTAC.

With respect to this clone: Each gene name is a mouse one. Read data end 1 residue before the CDR3 end; the end is taken from the germline J gene. The V gene is TRBV19, the J gene TRBJ1-1; no reliable D call. Trimming took off 2 bases at V and 7 bases at J, with 6 bases between the two ends. CDR3 length: 11 amino acids. Germline CDR1 and CDR2: FNHDT and SITEND (reference sequence). CDR3 DNA, as far as it was read: TGTGCCAGCAGTATTTTCAGAGAAGTCTTC. Translated, it gives CASSIFREVF. The full CDR3 protein is CASSIFREVFF.

Concerning this clone itself: Here the gene names and germline are mouse. Read coverage stops 1 residue before the CDR3 terminus; the germline J gene supplies the remainder. V and J are TRBV13-2 and TRBJ2-4; D remains unclear. V was shortened by 0 bases and J by 0 bases, with 5 bases between the two germline ends. Germline V gene sequence: CDR1 NNHNN, CDR2 SYGAGS (reference sequence). CDR3 length equals 14 residues. CDR3 loop: CASGDAGSQNTLYF. CDR3 DNA (partial): TGTGCCAGCGGTGATGCTGGAAGTCAAAACACCTTGTAC.

Remarks on this clone: Gene names are the mouse ones. Read data end 1 residue before the CDR3 end; the end is taken from the germline J gene. This chain uses TRBV5 with TRBJ2-7; 9 bases are a match to TRBD2. V lost 2 bases to trimming and J lost 4 bases; unmatched junction nucleotides: 6. This CDR3 contains 15 residues. From germline, CDR1 is LGHNA and CDR2 YNLKQL (reference sequence). Incomplete CDR3 DNA: TGTGCCAGCAGCCAAAACTGGGGGGTCGCATATGAACAGTAC. It codes for CASSQNWGVAYEQY. The full CDR3 is CASSQNWGVAYEQYF.

About this clone itself: Gene names and germline refer to mouse. The CDR3 goes on 1 residue after the read ends, and that part is filled in from the germline J gene. The chain joins TRBV13-2 to TRBJ2-3, with no clear D. CDR1 is NNHNN, CDR2 SYGAGS, per germline (reference sequence). Trimming cost V 0 bases and J 0 bases, with 11 bases left between them. The length of the CDR3 is 16 residues. CDR3 bases read: TGTGCCAGCGGTGATGCGGGCGGAACTAGTGCAGAAACGCTGTAT. Translation gives CASGDAGGTSAETLY. The whole CDR3 protein is CASGDAGGTSAETLYF.

A word on this clone: The gene symbols are mouse symbols. The CDR3 end is not reached by the read, which stops 1 residue before it; the germline J gene fills it in. This chain connects TRBV1 to TRBJ1-5; 9 nucleotides line up with TRBD1. With V trimmed by 1 base and J by 4 bases, 2 bases remained unmatched. The V gene's germline CDR1 is NSQYPW and CDR2 LRSPGD (reference sequence). The CDR3 extends over 15 amino acids. Incomplete CDR3 DNA: TGCACCTGCAGTGCAGGGACAGGGGAAAACCAGGCTCCGCTT. Translated: CTCSAGTGENQAPL. The entire CDR3 is CTCSAGTGENQAPLF.

Concerning this clone: Gene names and germline refer to mouse. CDR3 protein: CASSGGTDGVFF. The sequenced part of the CDR3 DNA is TGTGCCAGCAGTGGGGGGACAGACGGAGTCTTC. V usage is TRBV13-1 and J usage is TRBJ1-1; 7 nucleotides match TRBD1. The CDR3 goes on 1 residue after the read ends, and that part is filled in from the germline J gene. Germline V gene data show CDR1 as NSHNY and CDR2 as SYGAGN. The CDR3 contains 12 residues. Trimming took 3 bases from V and 10 from J; bases not matched to a gene: 6.

This clone appeared a few times. The gene names given are mouse names. From the germline J gene comes the end of the CDR3, since the read stops 1 residue before it. The chain carries TRBV5 and TRBJ2-4; 7 bases map to TRBD2. The junction had 0 bases not matched to a gene; V was cut back by 5 bases and J by 1 base. CDR3 length: 13 residues. CDR1 and CDR2 from the germline V gene are LGHNA and YNLKQL (reference sequence). The CDR3 DNA, read in part, is TGTGCCAGCAGCACTGGGGGTCAAAACACCTTGTAC. Its protein product is CASSTGGQNTLY. The full CDR3 protein reads CASSTGGQNTLYF.

About this clone: The gene names given are mouse names. The CDR3: CAWRDWGSAETLYF. CDR3 bases read: TGTGCCTGGAGGGACTGGGGTAGTGCAGAAACGCTGTAT. The chain uses TRBV31 and TRBJ2-3; 9 nucleotides match TRBD2. The read gets to within 1 residue of the CDR3 end, and the germline J gene fills in the rest. Germline values: CDR1 GKSSPN, CDR2 SITVG. The CDR3 is 14 amino acids. V lost 3 bases and J lost 0; bases outside the gene matches: 1.

This clone occurred a few times. These gene names are mouse names. Coverage ceases 1 residue before the CDR3 finishes, and the germline J gene fills in the end. The chain couples TRBV31 to TRBJ1-4; possibly TRBD1 for D (5 bases). CDR3 length: 14 amino acids. V was cut by 0 bases and J by 2 bases, with 7 bases left in between. Germline V gene lookup returns CDR1 GKSSPN and CDR2 SITVG. The CDR3: CAWSLRGSNERLFF. The sequenced part of the CDR3 DNA is TGTGCCTGGAGTCTACGGGGGTCCAACGAAAGATTATTT.

On this clone: Gene and germline names: mouse. Read coverage stops 1 residue before the CDR3 terminus; the germline J gene supplies the remainder. The chain combines TRBV5 with TRBJ1-1; no firm D call. V shed 3 bases and J shed 1 base, with 6 bases lying between them. The CDR3 runs to 13 residues. Germline assignment: CDR1 LGHNA and CDR2 YNLKQL (reference sequence). The part of the CDR3 DNA that was read is TGTGCCAGCAGCCAGAACTTAAACACAGAAGTCTTC. The encoded protein is CASSQNLNTEVF. The complete CDR3 sequence is CASSQNLNTEVFF.

As for this clone: The gene names given are mouse names. Sequencing ends 1 residue short of the CDR3 end; the germline J gene provides the rest. This chain connects TRBV20 to TRBJ2-3; tentative D call: TRBD1 (6 bases). The CDR3 is 13 amino acids. Deletions cut 2 bases from V and 1 base from J, with 7 bases between. Germline V gene lookup returns CDR1 GFQATS and CDR2 STVNSAI. CDR3 DNA (partial): TGTGGTGCTAGGAAGGGGGGTGCAGAAACGCTGTAT. This codes for CGARKGGAETLY. The CDR3 in full is CGARKGGAETLYF.

This clone has just a few counts. Gene names are mouse gene names. The CDR3 sequence is CASRDDREAYEQYF. The sequenced part of the CDR3 DNA is TGTGCTAGCAGGGACGACAGGGAGGCCTATGAACAGTAC. The chain combines TRBV29 with TRBJ2-7, with 7 nucleotides matching TRBD1. The CDR3 is cut off 1 residue early in the read; its end comes from the germline J gene. Trimming took 6 bases from V and 2 from J; bases not matched to a gene: 7. Germline V lookup: CDR1 MSHET, CDR2 SYDVDS. CDR3 length: 14 amino acids.

A word on this clone: Mouse gene names apply. The DNA ends 1 residue before the CDR3 does, and the rest of the CDR3 is filled in from the germline J gene. The rearrangement uses TRBV5 and TRBJ1-5, with no clear D. The CDR3 length is 15 residues. The germline gives CDR1 LGHNA, CDR2 YNLKQL (reference sequence). Deletions cut 4 bases from V and 3 bases from J, with 13 bases between. The CDR3 DNA, read in part, is TGTGCCAGCAGCCCCTCAGGTGAGGGCAACCAGGCTCCGCTT. Its translation is CASSPSGEGNQAPL. From start to end, the CDR3 is CASSPSGEGNQAPLF.

About this clone: Gene names are the mouse ones. The chain's CDR3 is CASSRQQDTQYF. CDR3 DNA (partial): TGTGCCAGCAGCCGACAGCAAGACACCCAGTAC. J is TRBJ2-5 and V is TRBV24; possible D gene TRBD1, 5 bases. The read falls 1 residue short of the CDR3 end, and the missing part is taken from the germline J gene. CDR3 length: 12 residues. Trimming shortened V by 6 bases and J by 3 bases, and 7 bases separated the two germline ends. Germline V gene lookup returns CDR1 KGHTA and CDR2 FRNEEI.

Comments on this clone: Germline and genes here are mouse. The observed sequence ends 1 residue before the CDR3 terminus, with the missing tail filled in from the germline J gene. The rearrangement uses TRBV19 and TRBJ2-7, with TRBD2 matching over 7 bases. V lost 2 bases, J lost 2 bases, and 1 base stayed unmatched. Germline V lookup: CDR1 FNHDT, CDR2 SITEND (reference sequence). The CDR3 consists of 13 residues. The CDR3 bases that were read are TGTGCCAGCAGTATCGACTGGGCCTATGAACAGTAC. Its translation is CASSIDWAYEQY. The CDR3 in its entirety is CASSIDWAYEQYF.

This clone occurred once. Genes and germline are mouse. The read ends 1 residue shy of where the CDR3 ends; the end is completed using the germline J gene. The chain couples TRBV13-2 to TRBJ1-3, with D maybe TRBD1 (6 bases). Trimming removed 5 bases at V and 0 bases at J, with 12 bases between. This CDR3 spans 15 amino acids. Germline lookup yields CDR1 NNHNN and CDR2 SYGAGS (reference sequence). The CDR3 spells CASGAGTPSGNTLYF. The covered CDR3 bases are TGTGCCAGCGGAGCCGGGACACCTTCTGGAAATACGCTCTAT.

This clone was picked up one time. The gene names here belong to mouse. The CDR3 end is not reached by the read, which stops 1 residue before it; the germline J gene fills it in. This chain joins TRBV13-3 and TRBJ2-3; 12 nucleotides agree with TRBD2. V lost 9 bases, J lost 1 base, and 3 bases stayed unmatched. Germline values: CDR1 NNHDY, CDR2 SYVADS. This CDR3 is 14 amino acids long. This chain's CDR3 is CAKDWGGRAETLYF. CDR3 DNA, as far as it was read: TGTGCCAAGGACTGGGGGGGGCGTGCAGAAACGCTGTAT.

This clone was counted a few times. Germline and genes here are mouse. The read finishes 1 residue shy of the CDR3 end, and the germline J gene is used to complete it. The rearrangement links TRBV2 to TRBJ2-7, with D uncertain. CDR1 is LGHNA, CDR2 YSYQKL, per germline. The V end was cut by 1 base, the J end by 0 bases, with 4 bases between. CDR3 length equals 13 residues. The sequenced part of the CDR3 DNA is TGTGCCAGCAGCCAAGGGAGCTCCTATGAACAGTAC. Encoded protein: CASSQGSSYEQY. The CDR3 reads in full as CASSQGSSYEQYF.

Only a few counts were recorded for this clone. Gene names denote mouse genes. The sequenced fragment ends 1 residue before the CDR3 boundary, so the rest is inferred from the germline J gene. The chain has TRBV13-2 and TRBJ2-1; TRBD2 agrees at 7 bases. Losses at the gene ends were 0 bases for V and 3 bases for J; bases not matched to a gene: 3. The CDR3 runs 15 residues. CDR1 is NNHNN, CDR2 SYGAGS, per germline (reference sequence). The sequenced CDR3 bases are TGTGCCAGCGGTGATGCAATGGGGGGCTATGCTGAGCAGTTC. This encodes CASGDAMGGYAEQF. The entire CDR3 sequence reads CASGDAMGGYAEQFF.

As regards this clone: The gene names given are mouse names. The missing CDR3 end, 1 residue past where the read stops, is filled in from the germline J gene. The J gene is TRBJ2-3, the V gene TRBV29, with unresolved D. Germline V gene lookup returns CDR1 MSHET and CDR2 SYDVDS. The germline V and J ends were trimmed by 5 bases and 0 bases, with 9 bases remaining between them. The CDR3 length is 14 residues. CDR3 DNA, as far as it was read: TGTGCTAGCAGTGCCCAGAGTAGTGCAGAAACGCTGTAT. This translates into CASSAQSSAETLY. The whole CDR3 protein reads CASSAQSSAETLYF.

The sample holds a few counts of this clone. The listed genes are named as in mouse. The read finishes 1 residue shy of the CDR3 end, and the germline J gene is used to complete it. J is TRBJ2-7 and V is TRBV20; 7 bases agree with TRBD1. Germline V gives CDR1 GFQATS, CDR2 STVNSAI. CDR3 length: 14 residues. After removal of 0 bases from V and 4 bases from J, the junction contained 6 bases not matched to a gene. The CDR3 bases that were read are TGTGGTGCTAGGGATCCGGGACAGACATATGAACAGTAC. Protein sequence: CGARDPGQTYEQY. The full CDR3 is CGARDPGQTYEQYF.

This clone was seen a handful of times. Each gene name is a mouse one. The read comes to an end 1 residue before the CDR3 does, leaving the germline J gene to fill in the end. The V call is TRBV5, the J call TRBJ2-7, with TRBD1 identical over 7 bases. Germline loops: CDR1 LGHNA, CDR2 YNLKQL (reference sequence). This CDR3 has 14 residues. Germline trimming cut 1 base from V and 2 bases from J; bases unmatched to any gene: 2. The sequenced part of the CDR3 DNA is TGTGCCAGCAGCCAAGGCAGGGGGACCTATGAACAGTAC. Its protein product is CASSQGRGTYEQY. The CDR3 reads in full as CASSQGRGTYEQYF.